These T cell receptor beta chains were read from a single sample in a study of shared clonotypes between healthy human individuals. Assay used: immunoSEQ multiplex PCR; TCRdb lists only in-frame clones, some missing. This sample has 450,000 to 500,000 clones, with roughly 85% found just once. The sequenced sample was PBMCs. Receptor source: a woman aged 40 to 50 in good health. Some clones in this sample may be carry-over from other donors' samples. CDR3s include the opening cysteine and the closing phenylalanine or tryptophan. The D gene is left open where the match is weak. Not all rows give a size; the values are once, few, many and, for expanded clones, a class.

>TRBJ2-7|TRBV15|TRBD1|many|14
TGTGCCACCAGCAGCGGGACAGGGACCTACGAGCAGTACTTC
CATSSGTGTYEQYF
>TRBJ2-1|TRBV5-1|TRBD2|few|16
TGCGCCAGCAGCCATACTAGCGGGAGCTCCTACAATGAGCAGTTCTTC
CASSHTSGSSYNEQFF
>TRBJ2-7|TRBV7-3|TRBD2|-|17
TGTGCCAGCAGCTTAACGTCTAGCGGGAGACCTCCCCACGAGCAGTACTTC
CASSLTSSGRPPHEQYF
>TRBJ1-2|TRBV19|TRBD1|-|13
TGTGCCAGTACCCCAGACAGGGGCTATGGCTACACCTTC
CASTPDRGYGYTF
>TRBJ1-6|TRBV6-6|-|-|13
TGTGCCAGCAGCCAACAGGGCTGGGCACCCCTCCACTTT
CASSQQGWAPLHF
>TRBJ1-1|TRBV11-1|-|-|14
TGTGCCAGCAGCCAGCTCGGAGGGTCCACTGAAGCTTTCTTT
CASSQLGGSTEAFF
>TRBJ2-2|TRBV4-3|-|-|16
TGCGCCAGCAGCCAGAGAGGACTACCGCACACCGGGGAGCTGTTTTTT
CASSQRGLPHTGELFF
>TRBJ1-1|TRBV18|-|once|14
TGTGCCAGCTCACCGGGAGCCCTGGAGACTGAAGCTTTCTTT
CASSPGALETEAFF
>TRBJ1-5|TRBV10-3|-|few|13
TGTGCCATCAGTGGCGGCGGGAATCAGCCCCAGCATTTT
CAISGGGNQPQHF
>TRBJ1-4|TRBV5-4|TRBD1|-|15
TGTGCCAGCAGCGTAACCGGGACAGGGGGCGGAAAACTGTTTTTT
CASSVTGTGGGKLFF
>TRBJ1-1|TRBV11-1|-|-|13
TGTGCCAGCAGCTATACAAGAAACACTGAAGCTTTCTTT
CASSYTRNTEAFF
>TRBJ2-5|TRBV5-4|TRBD1|-|15
TGTGCCAGCAGCGTATTGGGGACAGGGTCGGAGACCCAGTACTTC
CASSVLGTGSETQYF
>TRBJ1-2|TRBV27|-|few|14
TGTGCCAGCAGTTTAAGACCGGGAAACTATGGCTACACCTTC
CASSLRPGNYGYTF
>TRBJ2-5|TRBV29-1|TRBD1|-|13
TGCAGCGTCGTGGACAGGGCAGGGGAGACCCAGTACTTC
CSVVDRAGETQYF
>TRBJ2-1|TRBV4-3|TRBD2|-|15
TGCGCCAGCAGCCAAGGACTAGCGGAGAACAATGAGCAGTTCTTC
CASSQGLAENNEQFF
>TRBJ2-1|TRBV6-5|-|few|15
TGTGCCAGCAGTCCGGCCAGGGGAAGCTACAATGAGCAGTTCTTC
CASSPARGSYNEQFF
>TRBJ1-5|TRBV6-1|-|few|15
TGTGCCAGCAGCCGCGACCGGTTGGTCCGTCAGCCCCAGCATTTT
CASSRDRLVRQPQHF
>TRBJ1-1|TRBV28|-|-|11
TGTGCCAGCAGGGTTAACACTGAAGCTTTCTTT
CASRVNTEAFF
>TRBJ2-1|TRBV12-5|-|-|17
TGTGCTAGTGGTACGGGATATTTTGGAGGGACGCTAGAGGCGCAGTTCTTC
CASGTGYFGGTLEAQFF
>TRBJ2-1|TRBV13|-|-|15
TGTGCCAGCAGCCAAGTCCGGAGCCTCAGGAATGAGCAGTTCTTC
CASSQVRSLRNEQFF
>TRBJ2-2|TRBV30|TRBD2|-|16
TGTGCCTGGAGCCTCGGGGTAGCGGGAGCCACCGGGGAGCTGTTTTTT
CAWSLGVAGATGELFF
>TRBJ2-1|TRBV11-3|-|-|13
TGTGCCAGCAGCAACCGGGCGTCCAGGGAGCAGTTCTTC
CASSNRASREQFF
>TRBJ2-7|TRBV4-1|TRBD1|-|17
TGCGCCAGCAGCCGCCGTTCATCCCGACAGGGCTCCTACGAGCAGTACTTC
CASSRRSSRQGSYEQYF
>TRBJ2-5|TRBV5-1|TRBD1|-|16
TGCGCCAGCAGCTACGGACAGGGGAGACCCCAAGAGACCCAGTACTTC
CASSYGQGRPQETQYF
>TRBJ2-1|TRBV15|-|-|16
TGTGCCACCACTAATTTATGGGGAAGCTCCTACAATGAGCAGTTCTTC
CATTNLWGSSYNEQFF
>TRBJ1-2|TRBV5-4|TRBD1|once|13
TGTGCCAGCAGCTTAACAGGGGTTTATGGCTACACCTTC
CASSLTGVYGYTF
>TRBJ1-1|TRBV5-8|-|-|14
TGTGCCAGCAGCTTTTACGGACCTACAGTTGAAGCTTTCTTT
CASSFYGPTVEAFF
>TRBJ2-7|TRBV6-4|TRBD2|-|14
TGTGCCAGCAGTCCGAGCGGGAGTACCTACGAGCAGTACTTC
CASSPSGSTYEQYF
>TRBJ1-4|TRBV2|-|few|14
TGTGCCAGCAGTGACCGACGTATACCTGAAAAACTGTTTTTT
CASSDRRIPEKLFF
>TRBJ1-5|TRBV2|-|-|15
TGTGCCAGCAGTGCCGCCACGGAGCGCAATCAGCCCCAGCATTTT
CASSAATERNQPQHF
>TRBJ1-1|TRBV5-1|-|-|15
TGCGCCAGCAGCTTCGGATCAGGACGGAACACTGAAGCTTTCTTT
CASSFGSGRNTEAFF
>TRBJ2-7|TRBV27|-|-|14
TGTGCCAGCAGTACTAACAGGCGACGGGACGAGCAGTACTTC
CASSTNRRRDEQYF
>TRBJ2-7|TRBV7-2|-|-|12
TGTGCCAGCAGCTTAGGGTTAGCCGCGCAGTACTTC
CASSLGLAAQYF
>TRBJ1-2|TRBV6-5|-|-|15
TGTGCCAGCAGTTACATTATGGGGGGCGCCCATGGCTACACCTTC
CASSYIMGGAHGYTF
>TRBJ2-1|TRBV7-8|TRBD2|-|15
TGTGCCAGCAGAAACGGGACTAGCGGGTCCAATGAGCAGTTCTTC
CASRNGTSGSNEQFF
>TRBJ1-4|TRBV5-1|-|-|15
TGCGCCAGCAGCCCAGAGACAGGTATTAATGAAAAACTGTTTTTT
CASSPETGINEKLFF
>TRBJ1-2|TRBV27|-|-|13
TGTGCCAGCAGTTTTATCGGTTTTTATGGCTACACCTTC
CASSFIGFYGYTF
>TRBJ2-3|TRBV5-6|-|once|15
TGTGCCAGCAGCCTCCCGGGCCAGACCACAGATACGCAGTATTTT
CASSLPGQTTDTQYF
>TRBJ2-3|TRBV29-1|-|once|13
TGCAGCGTCGTCGAAGGAGGGCCTGATACGCAGTATTTT
CSVVEGGPDTQYF
>TRBJ2-1|TRBV19|TRBD2|-|17
TGTGCCAGTACTCATCCGGGACTAGCGGGACGGGCCGGTGAGCAGTTCTTC
CASTHPGLAGRAGEQFF
>TRBJ1-5|TRBV28|TRBD1|-|15
TGTGCCAGCAGAGACTTACAGGGGGCGAATCAGCCCCAGCATTTT
CASRDLQGANQPQHF
>TRBJ2-3|TRBV11-2|TRBD2|-|17
TGTGCCAGCAGCAAGGGACTAGCGGGAGGTAGCACAGATACGCAGTATTTT
CASSKGLAGGSTDTQYF
>TRBJ2-4|TRBV5-1|TRBD2|-|14
TGCGCCAGCAGCCCGGGACTATGGGGAAACATTCAGTACTTC
CASSPGLWGNIQYF
>TRBJ2-2|TRBV28|-|medium-sized|15
TGTGCCAGCAGTCTTCGGAAAGGGTCCACCGGGGAGCTGTTTTTT
CASSLRKGSTGELFF
>TRBJ2-7|TRBV28|-|-|13
TGTGCCAGCAGCCCCGGAACGGGGAACGAGCAGTACTTC
CASSPGTGNEQYF
>TRBJ1-1|TRBV7-7|-|-|15
TGTGCCAGCAGCCCCTGTGCGGGCGTGAACACTGAAGCTTTCTTT
CASSPCAGVNTEAFF
>TRBJ2-7|TRBV6-1|-|-|13
TGTGCCAGCAAAATTTCGAGCTCCTACGAGCAGTACTTC
CASKISSSYEQYF
>TRBJ1-2|TRBV18|-|-|15
TGTGCCAGCTCACCACAGGAGGCATCATCCTATGGCTACACCTTC
CASSPQEASSYGYTF
>TRBJ2-7|TRBV5-4|TRBD2|-|15
TGTGCCAGCAGCCTACCGGGACTAGCGGGAGACGAGCAGTACTTC
CASSLPGLAGDEQYF
>TRBJ2-3|TRBV13|-|-|12
TGTGCCAGCAGCGGACTTTTAGATACGCAGTATTTT
CASSGLLDTQYF
>TRBJ2-2|TRBV15|-|-|16
TGTGCCACCAGTAAGAGGCGGCAGGAACACACCGGGGAGCTGTTTTTT
CATSKRRQEHTGELFF
>TRBJ2-7|TRBV30|TRBD2|-|17
TGTGCCTGGAACCCGACTAGCGGGGGCCCAAGCTCCTACGAGCAGTACTTC
CAWNPTSGGPSSYEQYF
>TRBJ2-7|TRBV28|TRBD1|few|15
TGTGCCAGCAGTCCCAGGACAGGGTACTCCTACGAGCAGTACTTC
CASSPRTGYSYEQYF
>TRBJ2-7|TRBV9|TRBD1|-|15
TGTGCCAGCAGCGTAGCGGGACAGTTAGTCTACGAGCAGTACTTC
CASSVAGQLVYEQYF
>TRBJ2-1|TRBV5-4|-|-|13
TGTGCCAGCAGCCGCGACAGAAACAATGAGCAGTTCTTC
CASSRDRNNEQFF
>TRBJ2-3|TRBV5-4|-|-|15
TGTGCCAGCAGCCCAGGGAGGCCCGGGATAGATACGCAGTATTTT
CASSPGRPGIDTQYF
>TRBJ2-7|TRBV23-1|-|-|14
TGCGCCAGCAGTCAAGGGGAGAGCTCCTACGAGCAGTACTTC
CASSQGESSYEQYF